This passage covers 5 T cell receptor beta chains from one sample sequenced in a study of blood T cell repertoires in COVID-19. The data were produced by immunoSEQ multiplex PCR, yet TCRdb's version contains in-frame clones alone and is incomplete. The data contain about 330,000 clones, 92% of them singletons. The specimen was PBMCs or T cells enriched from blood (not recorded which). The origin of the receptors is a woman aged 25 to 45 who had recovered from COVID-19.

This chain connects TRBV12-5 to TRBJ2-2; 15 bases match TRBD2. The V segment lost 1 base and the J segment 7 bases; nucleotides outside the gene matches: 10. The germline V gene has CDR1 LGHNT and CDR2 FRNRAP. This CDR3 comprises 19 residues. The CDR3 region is CASGLAPGLAGGSIGELFF. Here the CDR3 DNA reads TGTGCTAGTGGTTTGGCCCCGGGACTAGCGGGGGGCTCTATCGGGGAGCTGTTTTTT.

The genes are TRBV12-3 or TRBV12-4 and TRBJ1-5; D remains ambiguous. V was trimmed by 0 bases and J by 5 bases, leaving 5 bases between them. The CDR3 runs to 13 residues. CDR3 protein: CASSLALHQPQHF. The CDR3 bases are TGTGCCAGCAGTTTAGCACTTCATCAGCCCCAGCATTTT.

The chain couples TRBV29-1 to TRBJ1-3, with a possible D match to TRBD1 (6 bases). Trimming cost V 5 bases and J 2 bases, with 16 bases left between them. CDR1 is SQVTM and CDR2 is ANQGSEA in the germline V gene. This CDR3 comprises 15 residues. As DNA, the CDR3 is TGCAGCGTTTACTTAGGGGGTTCGACTGGAAACACCATATATTTT. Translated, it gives CSVYLGGSTGNTIYF. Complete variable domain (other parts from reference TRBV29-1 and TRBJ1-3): SAVISQKPSRDICQRGTSLTIQCQVDSQVTMMFWYRQQPGQSLTLIATANQGSEATYESGFVIDKFPISRPNLTFSTLTVSNMSPEDSSIYLCSVYLGGSTGNTIYFGEGSWLTVV.

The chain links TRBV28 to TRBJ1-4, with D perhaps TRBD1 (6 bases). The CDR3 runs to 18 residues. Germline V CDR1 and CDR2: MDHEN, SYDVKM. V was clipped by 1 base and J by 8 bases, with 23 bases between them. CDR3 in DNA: TGTGCCAGCAGTTTATTTGGTTCTTGGACAGTTGGGGAGGAAAAACTGTTTTTT. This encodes CASSLFGSWTVGEEKLFF.

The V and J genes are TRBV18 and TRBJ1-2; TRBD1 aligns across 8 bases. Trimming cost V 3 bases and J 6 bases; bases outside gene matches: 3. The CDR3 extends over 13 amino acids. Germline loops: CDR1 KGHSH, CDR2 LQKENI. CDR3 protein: CASSPDRVHGYTF. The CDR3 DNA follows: TGTGCCAGCTCACCGGACAGGGTTCATGGCTACACCTTC.